The clone carrying this T cell receptor beta chain was counted between two and nine times. Its antigen is unidentified. Treatment indicated: around 19 received Ad26.COV2.S at low or high dose, single or two shots; 5 received placebo; per-sample allocation not given. The samples date from day 63 after the first vaccine or placebo injection. Recruitment in Boston yielded a donor of adult age, 18-55 years. Sequenced by immunoSEQ multiplex PCR; TCRdb stores in-frame clones only, minus some. Among 440,000 or so clones listed, around 92% were seen once. This specimen comes from a study of Ad26.COV2.S vaccination and SARS-CoV-2 variants. Study in general: Ad26.COV2.S arm of COV1001 included the donor. By the intramuscular route, Ad26.COV2.S was given once, or twice 56 days apart. Points from the study as a whole: Possibly, TCR breadth and depth analyses underestimated total T cell responses.

Specimen: peripheral blood, collected in a trial of Ad26.COV2.S vaccine versus placebo. The sequence was collected from a person between 18 and 59 years old who received the Ad26.COV2.S COVID-19 vaccine or a placebo.

The CDR3 here is CASEDRLFSEAFF. The CDR3 DNA is TGTGCCAGCGAGGACAGGCTTTTCTCTGAAGCTTTCTTT. This sequence joins TRBV6-5 and TRBJ1-1, with 7 positions matching TRBD1. Germline V gives CDR1 MNHEY, CDR2 SVGAGI. The CDR3 has 13 residues. Trimming took 8 bases from V and 6 from J; bases not matched to a gene: 9.